This T cell receptor beta chain comes out of a study of T cells in Graves' hyperthyroidism and ophthalmopathy. Uncontrolled infections, other autoimmune diseases, pregnancy or lactation led to exclusion of patients. Clinical symptoms, serum thyroxine, TRAb, thyroid ultrasound and orbital computed tomography established diagnosis. Isolation of PBMCs was performed on 9.5 to 10 ml fresh peripheral blood. Comment on this clonotype: Its matching antigen is unknown.

The CDR3 regions of TCR beta were amplified from RNA transcripts. The HTBI primer set was used in a first-round RT-PCR of the TCR CDR3. TCRdb re-derived calls from the multiplex PCR reads in MiXCR, one entry per CDR3 protein. The sample has around 700,000 distinct CDR3 sequences; over 15% are singletons. This CDR3 spans 15 amino acids. CDR1 is DFQATT and CDR2 is SNEGSKA in the germline V gene (reference sequence). Deletions cut 1 base from V and 8 bases from J, with 17 bases between. Findings of the study overall: Most thyroid clonotypes that were expanded above 0.001 also turned up in blood.

The sequenced material came from blood. This TCR was recovered from a woman aged 45 to 65 with Graves' hyperthyroidism that later progressed to Graves' ophthalmopathy. The rearrangement uses TRBV20-1 and TRBJ1-4; possibly TRBD1 for D (6 bases). CDR3 DNA sequence: TGCAGTGCTAGAGTGGCATGGGGGGCGCGAGAAAAACTGTTTTTT. Protein product: CSARVAWGAREKLFF.